This entry lists 12 T cell receptor beta chains sequenced from one sample in a study of CD8 T cells in Susac syndrome. After extraction with the RNeasy kit, about 0.5 to 1 ug of the RNA was reverse transcribed using random hexamers. TCRdb called the immunoSEQ multiplex PCR reads again in MiXCR, with one record for every CDR3 protein. The sample has 84,000 or so distinct CDR3 sequences, about 96% seen once. The sample consisted of CD8+ T cells from PBMCs. These receptors were obtained from a human donor with Susac syndrome.

This clonotype occurred once. This rearrangement joins TRBV14 to TRBJ1-4; D is ambiguous. The V gene lost 0 bases and the J gene lost 3 bases, with 11 bases spanning the gap. The CDR3 totals 16 residues. The germline V gene has CDR1 SGHDN and CDR2 FVKESK. The CDR3 protein is CASSQDYRDANEKLFF. DNA of the CDR3: TGTGCCAGCAGCCAAGACTACCGAGACGCTAATGAAAAACTGTTTTTT.

The CDR3 reads CASSLLTDTQYF. CDR3 bases: TGCGCCAGCAGCTTACTTACAGATACGCAGTATTTT. This chain links TRBV5-1 with TRBJ2-3; no firm D call. The CDR3 covers 12 residues. V lost 2 bases to trimming and J lost 3 bases, with 4 bases between them. Germline assignment: CDR1 SGHRS and CDR2 YFSETQ.

The rearrangement links TRBV29-1 to TRBJ1-2; no reliable D call. Germline loops: CDR1 SQVTM, CDR2 ANQGSEA. The CDR3 length is 12 residues. V was shortened by 7 bases and J by 8 bases, with 17 bases between the two germline ends. DNA of the CDR3: TGCAGCGCGCCGGATGGGCACGGGGGCTACACCTTC. Protein product: CSAPDGHGGYTF.

The rearrangement joins TRBV4-3 to TRBJ2-1; D is tentatively TRBD1 or TRBD2 (5 bases each). The V end lost 1 base, the J end lost 2 bases, and 12 bases lay between the germline ends. Germline CDR1 and CDR2: LGHNA and YSLEER. The CDR3 has 16 amino acids. Here the CDR3 DNA reads TGCGCCAGCAGCCAAGGTACCGGGGCGGCCTACAATGAGCAGTTCTTC. It codes for CASSQGTGAAYNEQFF.

With regard to this clonotype: One end of the junction is discordant with germline, which a read error may explain. The rearrangement uses TRBV5-6 and TRBJ2-2; TRBD2 aligns across 9 bases. Germline lookup yields CDR1 SGHDT and CDR2 YYEEEE. The CDR3 has 15 residues. The chain's CDR3 is CASTLTSGNTGELFF. CDR3 in DNA: TGTGCCAGCACCTTGACTAGCGGTAACACCGGGGAGCTGTTTTTT.

The V call is TRBV3-1, the J call TRBJ1-2; D gene uncertain. The CDR3 runs to 15 residues. The V gene lost 2 bases and the J gene lost 5 bases, with 15 bases spanning the gap. Germline V gene lookup returns CDR1 LGHDT and CDR2 YNNKEL (reference sequence). CDR3 sequence reads: CASSQKTQRRYGYTF. DNA of the CDR3: TGTGCCAGCAGCCAAAAGACGCAGAGAAGATATGGCTACACCTTC.

In its sample, this clonotype was seen once. Written as DNA, the CDR3 is TGCAGTGCTAGAAAAGTCGGAGCTGACATTCAGTACTTC. As protein: CSARKVGADIQYF. This chain links TRBV20-1 with TRBJ2-4; D remains ambiguous. CDR1 DFQATT and CDR2 SNEGSKA come from the germline V gene (reference sequence). The ends were cut back, 2 bases at V and 8 bases at J, with 13 bases in the middle. The CDR3 length is 13 residues.

The chain joins TRBV7-2 to TRBJ2-5; 8 nucleotides match TRBD2. CDR1 is SGHTA, CDR2 FQGNSA, per germline. With 0 bases clipped from V and 5 bases from J, the junction kept 5 bases outside the gene matches. This CDR3 has 15 amino acids. The CDR3 DNA is TGTGCCAGCAGCTTAGCCCCGGCTAGCGGGGAGACCCAGTACTTC. The encoded protein is CASSLAPASGETQYF.

This chain links TRBV15 with TRBJ1-2; D gene ambiguous. This CDR3 contains 12 residues. Germline V gene sequence: CDR1 LNHNV, CDR2 YYDKDF (reference sequence). Trimming cost V 5 bases and J 3 bases, with 7 bases left between them. The CDR3 is CATSEPDYGYTF. CDR3 nucleotide sequence: TGTGCCACCAGCGAGCCAGACTATGGCTACACCTTC.

The V call is TRBV6-1, the J call TRBJ2-4; 7 positions agree with TRBD1. The CDR3 totals 20 residues. Germline lookup yields CDR1 MNHNS and CDR2 SASEGT. V gave up 6 bases and J gave up 1 base; unmatched junction bases: 21. CDR3 sequence: CASSPGRGRGLAKAKNIQYF. In DNA, the CDR3 is TGTGCCAGCAGCCCCGGAAGGGGGCGAGGATTGGCCAAGGCCAAAAACATTCAGTACTTC.

The genes are TRBV4-3 and TRBJ1-1; no clear D gene. Trimming took 0 bases from V and 4 from J, leaving 9 bases between them. CDR1 and CDR2 (germline): LGHNA, YSLEER. The CDR3 loop spans 14 amino acids. The CDR3 DNA reads TGCGCCAGCAGCCAAGATCCTGAGGGCACTGAAGCTTTCTTT. Translated, it gives CASSQDPEGTEAFF.

The chain has TRBV29-1 and TRBJ1-2; D may be TRBD1 (6 bases). The CDR3 has 14 amino acids. Germline CDR1 reads SQVTM; CDR2 reads ANQGSEA. With 2 bases removed from V and 5 bases from J, the gap between germline ends came to 15 bases. CDR3 nucleotides: TGCAGCGTTGAATTGGGGGGGCCGGGGTATGGCTACACCTTC. This sequence encodes CSVELGGPGYGYTF.